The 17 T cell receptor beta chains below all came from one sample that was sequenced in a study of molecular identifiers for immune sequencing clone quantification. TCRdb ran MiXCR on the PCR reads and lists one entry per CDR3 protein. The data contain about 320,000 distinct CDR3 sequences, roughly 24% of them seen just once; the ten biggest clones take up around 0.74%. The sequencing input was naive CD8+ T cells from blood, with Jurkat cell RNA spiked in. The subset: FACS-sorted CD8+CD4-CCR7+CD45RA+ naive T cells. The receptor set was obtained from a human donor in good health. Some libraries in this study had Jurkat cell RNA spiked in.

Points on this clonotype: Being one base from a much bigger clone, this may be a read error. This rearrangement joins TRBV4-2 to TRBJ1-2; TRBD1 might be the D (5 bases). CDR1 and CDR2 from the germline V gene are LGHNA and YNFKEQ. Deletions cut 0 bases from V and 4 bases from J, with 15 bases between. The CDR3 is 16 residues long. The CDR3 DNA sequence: TGTGCCAGCAGCCAAGATCTTAATGGGGCGGGCTATGGCTACACCTTC. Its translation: CASSQDLNGAGYGYTF.

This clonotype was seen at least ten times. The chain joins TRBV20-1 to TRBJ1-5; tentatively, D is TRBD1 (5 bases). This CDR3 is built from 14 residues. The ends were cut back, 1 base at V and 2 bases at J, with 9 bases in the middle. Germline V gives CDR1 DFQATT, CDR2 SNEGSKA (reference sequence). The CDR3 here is CSARVQGGNQPQHF. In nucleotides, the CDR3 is TGCAGTGCTAGAGTCCAGGGCGGCAATCAGCCCCAGCATTTT.

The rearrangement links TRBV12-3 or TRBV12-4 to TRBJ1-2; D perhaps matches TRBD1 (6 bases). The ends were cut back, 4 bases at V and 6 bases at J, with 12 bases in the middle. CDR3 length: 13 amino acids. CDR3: CASSSAGENGYTF. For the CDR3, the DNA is TGTGCCAGCAGTTCCGCAGGGGAAAATGGCTACACCTTC.

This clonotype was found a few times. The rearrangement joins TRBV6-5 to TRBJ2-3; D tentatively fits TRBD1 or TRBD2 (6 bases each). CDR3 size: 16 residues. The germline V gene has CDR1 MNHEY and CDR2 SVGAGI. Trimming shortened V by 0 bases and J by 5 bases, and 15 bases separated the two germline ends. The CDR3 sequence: CASSYSGGRVGDTQYF. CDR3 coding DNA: TGTGCCAGCAGTTACTCGGGGGGCAGAGTGGGAGATACGCAGTATTTT.

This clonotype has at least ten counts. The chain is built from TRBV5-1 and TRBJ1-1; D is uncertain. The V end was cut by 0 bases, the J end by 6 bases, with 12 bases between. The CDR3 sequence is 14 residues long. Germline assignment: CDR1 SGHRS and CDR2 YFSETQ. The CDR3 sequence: CASSLVTVGAEAFF. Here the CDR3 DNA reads TGCGCCAGCAGCTTGGTAACGGTCGGGGCTGAAGCTTTCTTT.

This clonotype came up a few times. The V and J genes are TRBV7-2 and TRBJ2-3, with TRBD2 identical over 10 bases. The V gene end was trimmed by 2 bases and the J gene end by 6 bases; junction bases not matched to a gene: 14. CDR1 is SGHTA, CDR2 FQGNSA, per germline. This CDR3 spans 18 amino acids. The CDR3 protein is CASSLRPSSSGGADTQYF. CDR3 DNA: TGTGCCAGCAGCTTACGGCCCTCGTCCAGCGGGGGGGCGGATACGCAGTATTTT.

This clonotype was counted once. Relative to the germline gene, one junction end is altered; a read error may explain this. DNA for the CDR3: TGTGCCGGCAGCCGGGGGCTGGAGCAGTACTTC. Protein product: CAGSRGLEQYF. The chain employs TRBV11-2 and TRBJ2-7, with D perhaps matching TRBD1 or TRBD2 (6 bases each). Germline assignment: CDR1 SGHAT and CDR2 FQNNGV. The CDR3 has 11 residues. The whole variable domain, filled in from reference TRBV11-2 and TRBJ2-7, reads EAGVAQSPRYKIIEKRQSVAFWCNPISGHATLYWYQQILGQGPKLLIQFQNNGVVDDSQLPKDRFSAERLKGVDSTLKIQPAKLEDSAVYLCAGSRGLEQYFGPGTRLTVT.

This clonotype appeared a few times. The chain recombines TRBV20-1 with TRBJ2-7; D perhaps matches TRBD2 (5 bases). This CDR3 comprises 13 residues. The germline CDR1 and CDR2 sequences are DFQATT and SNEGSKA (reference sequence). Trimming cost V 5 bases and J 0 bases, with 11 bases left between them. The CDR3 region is CSAGGSASYEQYF. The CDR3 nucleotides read TGCAGTGCTGGAGGCTCGGCCTCCTACGAGCAGTACTTC.

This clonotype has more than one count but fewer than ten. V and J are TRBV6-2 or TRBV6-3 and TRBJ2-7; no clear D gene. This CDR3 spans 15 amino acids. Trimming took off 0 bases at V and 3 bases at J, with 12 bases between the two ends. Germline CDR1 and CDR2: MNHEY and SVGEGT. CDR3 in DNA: TGTGCCAGCAGTTACTCTCCAGCCGAAGGCTACGAGCAGTACTTC. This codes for CASSYSPAEGYEQYF.

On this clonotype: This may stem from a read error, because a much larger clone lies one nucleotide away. CDR3 sequence: CASNEKGRGPYEQYF. CDR3 DNA: TGTGCCAGCAATGAGAAGGGCAGGGGACCCTACGAGCAGTACTTC. The V and J genes are TRBV6-1 and TRBJ2-7, with D possibly TRBD1 on 6 matching bases. V lost 7 bases and J lost 2, with 18 bases in between. The CDR3 runs 15 residues. The germline gives CDR1 MNHNS, CDR2 SASEGT.

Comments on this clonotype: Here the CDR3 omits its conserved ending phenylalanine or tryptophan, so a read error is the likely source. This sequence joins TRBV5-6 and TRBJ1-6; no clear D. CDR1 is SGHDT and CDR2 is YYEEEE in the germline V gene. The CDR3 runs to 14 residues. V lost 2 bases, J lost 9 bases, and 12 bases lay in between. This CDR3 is CASSLPVAGSPLHL. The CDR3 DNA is TGTGCCAGCAGCTTACCAGTTGCCGGTTCACCCCTCCACTTA.

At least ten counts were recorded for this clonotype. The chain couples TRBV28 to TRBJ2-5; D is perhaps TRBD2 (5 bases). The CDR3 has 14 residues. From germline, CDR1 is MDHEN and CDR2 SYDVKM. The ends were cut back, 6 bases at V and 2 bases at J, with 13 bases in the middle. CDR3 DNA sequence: TGTGCCAGCAGCGATAGACTAAGACAAGAGACCCAGTACTTC. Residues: CASSDRLRQETQYF.

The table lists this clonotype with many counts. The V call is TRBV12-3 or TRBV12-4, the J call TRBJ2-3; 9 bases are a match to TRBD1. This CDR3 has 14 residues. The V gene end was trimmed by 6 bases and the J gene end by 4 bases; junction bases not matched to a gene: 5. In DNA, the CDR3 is TGTGCCAGCAGCGACAGGGGGGTAGCAGATACGCAGTATTTT. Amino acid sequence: CASSDRGVADTQYF.

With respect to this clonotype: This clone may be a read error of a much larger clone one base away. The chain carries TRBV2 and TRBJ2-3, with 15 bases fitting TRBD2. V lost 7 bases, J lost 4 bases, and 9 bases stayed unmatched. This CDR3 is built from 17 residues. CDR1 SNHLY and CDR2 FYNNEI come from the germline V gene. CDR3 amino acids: CASMGTSGRLDPDTQYF. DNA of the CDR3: TGTGCCAGCATGGGGACTAGCGGGAGGCTGGATCCAGATACGCAGTATTTT.

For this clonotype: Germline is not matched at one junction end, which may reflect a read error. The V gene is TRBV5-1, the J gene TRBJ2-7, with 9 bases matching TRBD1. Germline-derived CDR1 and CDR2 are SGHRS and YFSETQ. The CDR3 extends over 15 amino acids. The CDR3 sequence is CAGSVVGQGVVEQYF. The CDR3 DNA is TGCGCCGGCAGCGTAGTGGGACAGGGTGTCGTCGAGCAGTACTTC.

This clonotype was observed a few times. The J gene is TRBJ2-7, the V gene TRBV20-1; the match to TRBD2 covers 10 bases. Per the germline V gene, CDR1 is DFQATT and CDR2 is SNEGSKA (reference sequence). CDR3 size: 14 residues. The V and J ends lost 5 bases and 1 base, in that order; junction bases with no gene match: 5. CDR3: CSAFGTSVSYEQYF. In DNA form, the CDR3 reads TGCAGTGCTTTCGGGACTAGCGTTTCCTACGAGCAGTACTTC.

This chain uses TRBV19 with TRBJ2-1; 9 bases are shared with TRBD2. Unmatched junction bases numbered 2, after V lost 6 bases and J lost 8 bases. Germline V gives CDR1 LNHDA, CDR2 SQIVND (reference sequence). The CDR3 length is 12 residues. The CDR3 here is CASSLAGHEQFF. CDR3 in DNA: TGTGCCAGTAGCCTAGCGGGGCATGAGCAGTTCTTC.